A selection of T cell receptor beta chains follows, all from one sample in a study of blood T cell repertoires in COVID-19. Profiling relied on immunoSEQ multiplex PCR, and the TCRdb table lists in-frame clones only, not all of them. Seen here are roughly 120,000 clones, over 65% observed once, and the top ten hold under 0.95%. Material for sequencing was peripheral blood. The receptors were gathered from a human donor with acute or convalescent COVID-19. The donor label of this sample is uncertain. Each CDR3 is given with its conserved first and last residue. The D gene is left open where the match is weak. Where a row states a size, it is once, few, many or the class of an expanded clone; other rows omit it.

D,V,size,J,CDR3,DNA
TRBD1,TRBV29-1,-,TRBJ2-1,CSVGTGERTEQFF,TGCAGCGTCGGAACAGGGGAACGGACTGAGCAGTTCTTC
-,TRBV21-1,once,TRBJ2-1,CASSKPSGGYNEQFF,TGTGCCAGCAGCAAACCCAGCGGGGGTTACAATGAGCAGTTCTTC
TRBD1,TRBV3-1/TRBV3-2,many,TRBJ1-2,CASSQEDRGGGYTF,TGTGCCAGCAGCCAGGAGGACAGGGGGGGCGGCTACACCTTC
-,TRBV4-1,-,TRBJ2-5,CASSQVAGSGGETQYF,TGCGCCAGCAGCCAAGTGGCGGGGTCAGGAGGCGAGACCCAGTACTTC
TRBD1,TRBV2,-,TRBJ2-7,CASILTGAYEQYF,TGTGCCAGCATTCTAACAGGGGCCTACGAGCAGTACTTC
-,TRBV4-1,-,TRBJ2-4,CASSQADTLAKNIQYF,TGCGCCAGCAGCCAAGCGGACACTCTAGCCAAAAACATTCAGTACTTC
TRBD1,TRBV6-1,-,TRBJ2-3,CASSEDRGLQYF,TGTGCCAGCAGTGAAGACAGGGGGCTTCAGTATTTT
-,TRBV19,-,TRBJ1-2,CASRTGNGYGYTF,TGTGCCAGTAGGACAGGTAACGGCTATGGCTACACCTTC
TRBD2,TRBV13,-,TRBJ2-3,CASSYGLAGDPSTDTQYF,TGTGCCAGCAGCTACGGACTAGCGGGGGACCCTAGCACAGATACGCAGTATTTT
TRBD2,TRBV7-2,-,TRBJ2-3,CASSLLLAGGPTDTQYF,TGTGCCAGCAGCTTACTTCTAGCGGGGGGTCCCACAGATACGCAGTATTTT
TRBD2,TRBV7-8,-,TRBJ2-7,CASSFTAGANSYEQYF,TGTGCCAGCAGCTTCACAGCGGGGGCCAACTCCTACGAGCAGTACTTC
TRBD1,TRBV25-1,many,TRBJ1-2,CASSEGNRGSYGYTF,TGTGCCAGCAGTGAAGGGAACAGGGGTAGCTATGGCTACACCTTC
-,TRBV7-2,few,TRBJ1-1,CASSQNRVTNTEAFF,TGTGCCAGCAGCCAGAACAGGGTCACGAACACTGAAGCTTTCTTT
TRBD2,TRBV2,-,TRBJ2-5,CASSQTSGGTETQYF,TGTGCCAGCAGTCAGACTAGCGGGGGGACCGAGACCCAGTACTTC
TRBD1,TRBV9,-,TRBJ2-5,CASSVRTGRETQYF,TGTGCCAGCAGCGTTAGGACAGGACGAGAGACCCAGTACTTC
TRBD1,TRBV27,-,TRBJ1-5,CASSFTGESQPQHF,TGTGCCAGCAGTTTTACAGGGGAATCTCAGCCCCAGCATTTT
TRBD1,TRBV6-5,-,TRBJ2-7,CASSYSDRGDYEQYF,TGTGCCAGCAGTTACTCGGACAGGGGCGATTACGAGCAGTACTTC
-,TRBV5-1,-,TRBJ1-5,CASSPGLGRGGNQPQHF,TGCGCCAGCAGCCCCGGTTTAGGCAGGGGAGGCAATCAGCCCCAGCATTTT
TRBD1,TRBV29-1,-,TRBJ1-1,CSIATGTGATEAFF,TGCAGCATAGCAACCGGGACAGGGGCCACTGAAGCTTTCTTT
TRBD1,TRBV29-1,-,TRBJ1-1,CSVEPDRGTEAFF,TGCAGCGTTGAACCCGACAGGGGCACTGAAGCTTTCTTT
-,TRBV28,-,TRBJ1-5,CASSFSRVPRASNQPQHF,TGTGCCAGCAGTTTCTCGAGGGTCCCGAGGGCGAGCAATCAGCCCCAGCATTTT
-,TRBV7-2,once,TRBJ1-5,CASSTQQGSNQPQHF,TGTGCCAGCAGCACCCAGCAGGGTAGCAATCAGCCCCAGCATTTT
-,TRBV12-3/TRBV12-4,few,TRBJ2-5,CASRDRGWETQYF,TGTGCCAGCAGGGATAGGGGTTGGGAGACCCAGTACTTC
-,TRBV5-1,once,TRBJ2-7,CASSSLPAYEQYF,TGCGCCAGCAGCTCGCTCCCGGCCTACGAGCAGTACTTC
-,TRBV2,-,TRBJ1-5,CASELLPSGNQPQHF,TGTGCCAGCGAACTTCTACCCTCCGGCAATCAGCCCCAGCATTTT